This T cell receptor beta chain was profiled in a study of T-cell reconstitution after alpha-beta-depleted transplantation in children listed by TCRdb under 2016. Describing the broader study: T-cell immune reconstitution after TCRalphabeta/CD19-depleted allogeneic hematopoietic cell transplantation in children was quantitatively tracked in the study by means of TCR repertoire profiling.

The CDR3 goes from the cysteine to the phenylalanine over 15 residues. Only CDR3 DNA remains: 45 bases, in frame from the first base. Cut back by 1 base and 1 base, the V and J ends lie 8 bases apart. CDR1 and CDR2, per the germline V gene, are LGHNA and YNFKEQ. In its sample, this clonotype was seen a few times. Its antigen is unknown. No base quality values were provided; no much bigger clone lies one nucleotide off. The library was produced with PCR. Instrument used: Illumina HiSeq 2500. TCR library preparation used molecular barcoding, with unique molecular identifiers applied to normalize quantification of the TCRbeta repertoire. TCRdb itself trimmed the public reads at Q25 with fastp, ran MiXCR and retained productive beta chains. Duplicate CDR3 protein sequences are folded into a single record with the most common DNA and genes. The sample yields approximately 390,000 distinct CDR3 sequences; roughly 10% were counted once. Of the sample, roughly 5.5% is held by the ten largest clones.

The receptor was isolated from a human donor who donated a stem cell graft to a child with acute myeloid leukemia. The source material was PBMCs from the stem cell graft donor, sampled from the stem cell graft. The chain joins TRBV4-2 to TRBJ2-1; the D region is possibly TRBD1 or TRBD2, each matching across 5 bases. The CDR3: CASSQAGRSYNEQFF. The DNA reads TGTGCCAGCAGCCAAGCGGGACGATCCTACAATGAGCAGTTCTTC.